This T cell receptor (beta chain) was sequenced for a study of cytomegalovirus exposure and HLA in healthy donors. This PCR relied on a set of 60 Vbeta primers and 13 Jbeta primers. Produced via immunoSEQ multiplex PCR; TCRdb's table is partial and in-frame only. This sample carries roughly 97,000 clones, approximately 76% of them seen once, and the ten largest clones take roughly 5.4%. The CDR3 sequence is 14 residues long. Germline CDR1 reads SGHAT; CDR2 reads FQNNGV. Losses at the gene ends were 3 bases for V and 12 bases for J; bases not matched to a gene: 7. For this clone: Its antigen is not known.

The study, taken as a whole, reports: As a later analysis showed, a missense DCLRE1C variant was linked to trimming of TCR beta V- and J-genes. In an earlier analysis, about 87% or about 30%: the productive usage of most TCR beta V segments. Rarity marked most TCR sequences, yet some public TCRs occurred in many donors. Apparent HLA restriction characterized most CMV-associated TCR beta chains in a later analysis.

The chain employs TRBV11-2 and TRBJ2-1; TRBD2 matches at 11 bases. Sequenced material: PBMCs. The clonotype originates from a woman aged 18 to 35 in good health and CMV-seropositive. CDR3 sequence (DNA): TGTGCCAGCAGCTTGCCTAGCGGGAGGCCTAGGCAGTTCTTC. Translating it yields CASSLPSGRPRQFF.